These T cell receptor beta chains were read from a single sample in a study of OX40 agonist ivuxolimab in advanced cancers. The data were produced by immunoSEQ multiplex PCR, yet TCRdb's version contains in-frame clones alone and is incomplete. Of about 70,000 clones listed, more than 80% are singletons. The material was CD4+ or CD8+ T cells sorted from blood, obtained in a trial of the OX40 agonist ivuxolimab. The receptors shown here come from an adult with an advanced solid tumor such as melanoma, head and neck, liver or kidney cancer. Each CDR3 is given with its conserved first and last residue. The D gene is left open where the match is weak. Clone size is shown for a subset of rows, as once, few, many or a class of expanded clone.

v_call	j_call	d_call	clone_size	cdr3_aa	cdr3_nt
TRBV9	TRBJ2-2	TRBD1	NA	CASSPGQGVDGELFF	TGTGCCAGCAGCCCCGGACAGGGGGTTGACGGGGAGCTGTTTTTT
TRBV11-3	TRBJ2-3	NA	NA	CASSLTASTDTQYF	TGTGCCAGCAGCTTAACAGCGAGCACAGATACGCAGTATTTT
TRBV14	TRBJ1-2	TRBD1	NA	CASSPQVRGFDYTF	TGTGCCAGCAGCCCACAAGTCAGGGGGTTTGACTACACCTTC
TRBV28	TRBJ1-3	TRBD1	NA	CASSFSSLGTGGNTIYF	TGTGCCAGCAGTTTCTCTTCATTGGGGACAGGGGGAAACACCATATATTTT
TRBV9	TRBJ2-5	NA	NA	CASSGFGGAQETQYF	TGTGCCAGCAGCGGATTCGGGGGCGCCCAAGAGACCCAGTACTTC
TRBV18	TRBJ2-1	TRBD2	NA	CASSPTSGRHEQFF	TGTGCCAGCTCACCGACTAGCGGGAGGCACGAGCAGTTCTTC
TRBV5-1	TRBJ1-1	NA	once	CASSSRKENTEAFF	TGCGCCAGCAGCTCAAGAAAGGAGAACACTGAAGCTTTCTTT
TRBV6-1	TRBJ2-7	TRBD1	once	CASSEWDRAIYEQYF	TGTGCCAGCAGTGAATGGGACAGGGCTATCTACGAGCAGTACTTC
TRBV9	TRBJ1-5	NA	NA	CASSVEGTGPQHF	TGTGCCAGCAGCGTAGAGGGGACGGGGCCCCAGCATTTT
TRBV7-3	TRBJ2-3	TRBD2	once	CASSWLGLAGSTDTQYF	TGTGCCAGCAGCTGGTTGGGACTAGCGGGAAGCACAGATACGCAGTATTTT
TRBV6-5	TRBJ2-7	NA	NA	CASRNSYEQYF	TGTGCCAGCAGGAACAGCTACGAGCAGTACTTC
TRBV29-1	TRBJ2-2	NA	NA	CSGPRTATGELFF	TGCAGCGGGCCCCGGACAGCCACCGGGGAGCTGTTTTTT
TRBV9	TRBJ2-5	TRBD1	NA	CASSVGGNSGGEETQYF	TGTGCCAGCAGCGTAGGAGGGAATTCAGGGGGAGAAGAGACCCAGTACTTC
TRBV7-9	TRBJ2-7	TRBD1	NA	CASSTTGQGASYEQYF	TGTGCCAGCAGCACGACCGGGCAGGGGGCTTCCTACGAGCAGTACTTC
TRBV27	TRBJ2-1	NA	NA	CASSFRVGRVDEQFF	TGTGCCAGCAGTTTCAGGGTAGGTCGGGTCGATGAGCAGTTCTTC
TRBV27	TRBJ2-7	NA	NA	CASSPLGGSYEQYF	TGTGCCAGCAGTCCCCTTGGGGGCTCCTACGAGCAGTACTTC
TRBV5-1	TRBJ1-5	TRBD1	NA	CASSPRTGGNQPQHF	TGCGCCAGCAGCCCGAGGACAGGGGGGAATCAGCCCCAGCATTTT
TRBV20-1	TRBJ2-5	NA	NA	CSASLAETQYF	TGCAGTGCTAGCCTAGCGGAGACCCAGTACTTC
TRBV18	TRBJ2-1	NA	NA	CASSPPVAIHEQFF	TGTGCCAGCTCACCACCAGTAGCTATCCATGAGCAGTTCTTC
TRBV28	TRBJ2-7	TRBD2	few	CASSSVSGRAVYEQYF	TGTGCCAGCAGTTCCGTTAGCGGGAGGGCCGTCTACGAGCAGTACTTC
TRBV6-1	TRBJ2-7	NA	NA	CASSVLFGAGYEQYF	TGTGCCAGCAGTGTGCTTTTCGGGGCTGGGTACGAGCAGTACTTC
TRBV7-2	TRBJ2-1	NA	NA	CASSPGGPYNEQFF	TGTGCCAGCAGCCCCGGCGGACCCTACAATGAGCAGTTCTTC
TRBV5-1	TRBJ2-1	TRBD2	NA	CASSLGSGRASYNEQFF	TGCGCCAGCAGCTTGGGTAGCGGGAGGGCCTCATACAATGAGCAGTTCTTC
TRBV11-2	TRBJ1-1	NA	NA	CASSLVGRRNTEAFF	TGTGCCAGCAGCTTAGTAGGCAGGAGGAACACTGAAGCTTTCTTT
TRBV19	TRBJ2-1	TRBD2	NA	CASSIWMTSGRSYNEQFF	TGTGCCAGTAGTATTTGGATGACTAGCGGGAGATCCTACAATGAGCAGTTCTTC
TRBV5-1	TRBJ1-1	NA	NA	CASSVEAAGANTEAFF	TGCGCCAGCAGCGTGGAGGCCGCGGGTGCGAACACTGAAGCTTTCTTT
TRBV7-2	TRBJ1-1	NA	NA	CASSLGTEAFF	TGTGCCAGCAGCTTGGGCACTGAAGCTTTCTTT
TRBV2	TRBJ1-3	NA	NA	CASRPSTGRNTIYF	TGTGCCAGCAGACCCTCTACAGGGAGGAACACCATATATTTT
TRBV5-5	TRBJ2-7	NA	NA	CASFRTASYEQYF	TGTGCCAGCTTTAGGACAGCCTCCTACGAGCAGTACTTC
TRBV1	TRBJ2-1	NA	once	CTSSFSGRGGSSYNEQFF	TGCACCAGCAGCTTCAGCGGGAGAGGGGGGAGCTCCTACAATGAGCAGTTCTTC
TRBV5-1	TRBJ2-7	TRBD1	NA	CASSFEWDRSYEQYF	TGCGCCAGCAGCTTTGAGTGGGACAGGTCCTACGAGCAGTACTTC
TRBV7-2	TRBJ2-2	TRBD1	NA	CASSRVRTGGTGELFF	TGTGCCAGCAGTCGGGTTAGGACAGGGGGGACCGGGGAGCTGTTTTTT
TRBV28	TRBJ2-6	NA	NA	CASSLGRPSGANVLTF	TGTGCCAGCAGTTTAGGGAGGCCATCTGGGGCCAACGTCCTGACTTTC
TRBV5-1	TRBJ2-2	NA	NA	CASSPIALNTGELFF	TGCGCCAGCAGCCCCATAGCTCTGAACACCGGGGAGCTGTTTTTT
TRBV7-9	TRBJ2-3	TRBD2	once	CASSRTSGSTDTQYF	TGTGCCAGCAGCAGGACTAGCGGATCTACAGATACGCAGTATTTT
TRBV5-1	TRBJ2-1	TRBD2	NA	CASSATSGSRIEQFF	TGCGCCAGCAGCGCTACTAGCGGGAGTCGTATTGAGCAGTTCTTC
TRBV5-1	TRBJ2-3	NA	NA	CASYSQGGISDTQYF	TGCGCCAGCTACAGCCAAGGCGGGATATCAGATACGCAGTATTTT
TRBV29-1	TRBJ1-1	TRBD1	once	CSVAQGATEAFF	TGCAGCGTTGCCCAGGGGGCCACTGAAGCTTTCTTT
TRBV7-2	TRBJ1-1	NA	NA	CASSPRRGPDTEAFF	TGTGCCAGCAGCCCCCGACGCGGACCCGACACTGAAGCTTTCTTT
TRBV25-1	TRBJ1-4	NA	NA	CASSKAGASNEKLFF	TGTGCCAGCAGTAAGGCAGGGGCGTCAAATGAAAAACTGTTTTTT